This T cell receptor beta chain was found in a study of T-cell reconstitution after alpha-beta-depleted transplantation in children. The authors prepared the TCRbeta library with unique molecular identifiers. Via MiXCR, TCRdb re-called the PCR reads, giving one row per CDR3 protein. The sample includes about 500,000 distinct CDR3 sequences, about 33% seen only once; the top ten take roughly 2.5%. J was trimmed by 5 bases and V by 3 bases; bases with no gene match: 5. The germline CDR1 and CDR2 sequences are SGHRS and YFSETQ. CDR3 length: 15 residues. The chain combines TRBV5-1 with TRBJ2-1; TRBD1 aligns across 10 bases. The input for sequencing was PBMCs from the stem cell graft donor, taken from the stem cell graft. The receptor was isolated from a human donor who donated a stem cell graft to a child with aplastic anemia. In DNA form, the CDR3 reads TGCGCCAGCAGCTACCCCGGGACAGGGGACAATGAGCAGTTCTTC. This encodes CASSYPGTGDNEQFF.